This entry lists 2 T cell receptor beta chains sequenced from one sample in a study of Ad26.COV2.S vaccination and SARS-CoV-2 variants. Treatment of the sample: some 20 received Ad26.COV2.S at low or high dose, single or two shots; about five received placebo; per-sample allocation not given. Day 63 after the first injection of vaccine or placebo was the sampling time. The table came from immunoSEQ multiplex PCR; TCRdb's copy has only in-frame clones and leaves some out. The sample includes 500,000 or so clones, 89% of them seen just once. The input for sequencing was peripheral blood, taken in a trial of Ad26.COV2.S vaccine versus placebo. The receptor set was obtained from a person between 18 and 65 years old who received the Ad26.COV2.S COVID-19 vaccine or a placebo.

The chain links TRBV19 to TRBJ1-5; perhaps TRBD1 as D (6 bases). Germline values: CDR1 LNHDA, CDR2 SQIVND (reference sequence). The CDR3 loop spans 16 amino acids. V lost 3 bases and J 0 bases, leaving 12 bases between the germline ends. CDR3 sequence reads: CASSIDRIYSNQPQHF. The CDR3 DNA reads as TGTGCCAGTAGTATTGACAGGATTTATAGCAATCAGCCCCAGCATTTT.

This chain connects TRBV7-9 to TRBJ2-7; tentatively, D is TRBD2 (6 bases). Trimming cost V 5 bases and J 6 bases, with 11 bases left between them. The germline V gene has CDR1 SEHNR and CDR2 FQNEAQ (reference sequence). The CDR3 loop spans 12 amino acids. The CDR3 sequence: CASSRWDSEQYF. In DNA, the CDR3 is TGTGCCAGCAGCCGTTGGGACTCCGAGCAGTACTTC.